The 19 T cell receptor beta chains presented below share a single source sample, sequenced in a study of blood T cell repertoires in COVID-19. Here immunoSEQ multiplex PCR was the method, and the copy in TCRdb shows in-frame clones only, minus some. The sample has fewer than 300,000 clones, about 89% seen once; the top ten hold 2.2%. The material sequenced was peripheral blood. These TCRs come from a woman younger than 45 with COVID-19, enrolled during active disease.

V and J are TRBV7-9 and TRBJ2-7, with 7 bases lining up with TRBD1. This CDR3 is built from 14 residues. Germline V gene sequence: CDR1 SEHNR, CDR2 FQNEAQ (reference sequence). The V segment lost 5 bases and the J segment 7 bases; nucleotides outside the gene matches: 11. The CDR3 bases are TGTGCCAGCAGCCAGACAGGGAATGCATTGGAGCAGTACTTC. This sequence encodes CASSQTGNALEQYF.

V gene TRBV5-6 combines with J gene TRBJ1-6, with 7 bases lining up with TRBD1. V shed 1 base, J shed 9 bases, and the junction held 4 bases outside the gene matches. CDR1 SGHDT and CDR2 YYEEEE come from the germline V gene. This CDR3 region has 14 residues. The CDR3 DNA reads as TGTGCCAGCAGCTTGAACAGGGGACTTTCACCCCTCCACTTT. This gives the protein CASSLNRGLSPLHF.

The rearrangement links TRBV27 to TRBJ1-6; D gene unclear. Trimming removed 7 bases from V and 0 bases from J, with 4 bases in between. CDR3 length: 13 amino acids. The germline gives CDR1 MNHEY, CDR2 SMNVEV (reference sequence). The CDR3, as DNA: TGTGCCAGCAAGAGCTCCTATAATTCACCCCTCCACTTT. The encoded protein is CASKSSYNSPLHF.

The CDR3 DNA is TGTGCCAGCAGCACACCACTAGGCGAGGGCACAGATACGCAGTATTTT. Its translation: CASSTPLGEGTDTQYF. This rearrangement joins TRBV3-1 (or the pseudogene TRBV3-2) to TRBJ2-3; a possible D gene is TRBD2 (5 bases). CDR1 and CDR2 (germline): LGHDT, YNNKEL (reference sequence). V was trimmed by 5 bases and J by 1 base, leaving 16 bases between them. This CDR3 contains 16 residues.

CDR3 region: CASSVATGAEAFF. CDR3 DNA sequence: TGTGCCAGCAGCGTAGCTACGGGGGCTGAAGCTTTCTTT. V and J are TRBV9 and TRBJ1-1; maybe TRBD1 (5 bases). The CDR3 sequence is 13 residues long. Deletions cut 0 bases from V and 6 bases from J, with 9 bases between. The V gene's germline CDR1 is SGDLS and CDR2 YYNGEE.

This chain uses TRBV14 with TRBJ1-1; 12 nucleotides agree with TRBD1. Germline V gives CDR1 SGHDN, CDR2 FVKESK. The CDR3 covers 16 residues. Trimming cost V 4 bases and J 4 bases; bases outside gene matches: 7. The CDR3 is CASSLIPGQGATEAFF. In DNA form, the CDR3 reads TGTGCCAGCAGCCTGATTCCGGGACAGGGGGCCACTGAAGCTTTCTTT.

Here the CDR3 DNA reads TGCAGCACAGGGACTAGCGGGAGTTTGGCGTTCTTC. It translates to CSTGTSGSLAFF. The chain uses TRBV29-1 and TRBJ2-1; 14 positions agree with TRBD2. Looked up from germline, CDR1 is SQVTM and CDR2 is ANQGSEA. V lost 8 bases to trimming and J lost 15 bases; unmatched junction nucleotides: 9. This CDR3 is built from 12 residues.

Concerning this clone: Other DNA sequences of this sample code for an identical CDR3. This chain uses TRBV3-1 (or the pseudogene TRBV3-2) with TRBJ1-2, with D unresolved. V was pared by 3 bases and J by 6 bases, with 5 bases between. The CDR3 consists of 11 residues. Germline V lookup: CDR1 LGHDT, CDR2 YNNKEL (reference sequence). The CDR3 loop reads CASSQRDGYTF. The CDR3 coding sequence is TGTGCCAGCAGCCAGAGGGATGGCTACACCTTC.

This chain's CDR3 is CASKSGSYNEQFF. CDR3 nucleotides: TGTGCCAGCAAAAGCGGGAGCTACAATGAGCAGTTCTTC. The chain carries TRBV2 and TRBJ2-1; 8 bases line up with TRBD2. The ends lost 7 bases at V and 3 bases at J; junction bases unmatched: 2. This CDR3 comprises 13 residues. Germline lookup yields CDR1 SNHLY and CDR2 FYNNEI.

In its sample, this clone was seen once. The chain is built from TRBV19 and TRBJ1-1; TRBD1 matches at 7 bases. The CDR3 covers 13 residues. Germline loops: CDR1 LNHDA, CDR2 SQIVND (reference sequence). J was trimmed by 7 bases and V by 9 bases; bases with no gene match: 11. CDR3 loop: CASSQQGGHEAFF. The CDR3 DNA reads TGTGCCAGCTCCCAGCAGGGGGGACATGAAGCTTTCTTT.

The J gene is TRBJ2-7, the V gene TRBV7-9, with 7 bases fitting TRBD2. CDR3 length: 17 amino acids. J lost 1 base, V lost 5 bases, and 14 bases had no gene match. From germline, CDR1 is SEHNR and CDR2 FQNEAQ (reference sequence). The CDR3 DNA follows: TGTGCCAGCAGCACCCAGAGTGGGAGGGAGGGGTCCTACGAGCAGTACTTC. This encodes CASSTQSGREGSYEQYF. The full variable domain, its missing parts supplied by reference TRBV7-9 and TRBJ2-7, is DTGVSQNPRHKITKRGQNVTFRCDPISEHNRLYWYRQTLGQGPEFLTYFQNEAQLEKSRLLSDRFSAERPKGSFSTLEIQRTEQGDSAMYLCASSTQSGREGSYEQYFGPGTRLTVT.

The J gene is TRBJ1-1, the V gene TRBV14; D is unclear. The V end lost 1 base, the J end lost 7 bases, and 10 bases lay between the germline ends. Germline values: CDR1 SGHDN, CDR2 FVKESK. The CDR3 has 13 amino acids. CDR3 in amino acids: CASSQGGQIEAFF. The CDR3, as DNA: TGTGCCAGCAGCCAAGGAGGGCAGATTGAAGCTTTCTTT.

The genes are TRBV4-2 and TRBJ2-7; TRBD2 matches at 10 bases. Germline CDR1 reads LGHNA; CDR2 reads YNFKEQ. J gave up 5 bases and V 7 bases, and 5 bases lay outside the gene matches. This CDR3 has 13 residues. As DNA, the CDR3 is TGTGCCAGCACCCTAGCGGGAGCAGACGAGCAGTACTTC. It codes for CASTLAGADEQYF.

The J gene is TRBJ1-2, the V gene TRBV19; 9 bases map to TRBD1. V was pared by 8 bases and J by 7 bases, with 8 bases of the junction left unmatched. The CDR3 is 13 amino acids. Germline V gives CDR1 LNHDA, CDR2 SQIVND (reference sequence). In DNA form, the CDR3 reads TGTGCCAGTGGACAGGGGATATTGGCTGGCTACACCTTC. It is translated as CASGQGILAGYTF.

This chain uses TRBV7-8 with TRBJ1-2; 7 bases agree with TRBD1. CDR1 and CDR2 (germline): SGHVS, FQNEAQ. This CDR3 spans 14 amino acids. Trimming cost V 5 bases and J 0 bases; bases outside gene matches: 3. This CDR3 is CASSLDRANYGYTF. CDR3 DNA sequence: TGTGCCAGCAGCCTCGACAGGGCTAACTATGGCTACACCTTC.

The gene calls are TRBV19 and TRBJ1-4; possibly TRBD1 for D (5 bases). The length of the CDR3 is 15 residues. The germline V gene has CDR1 LNHDA and CDR2 SQIVND (reference sequence). V was trimmed by 6 bases and J by 14 bases, leaving 25 bases between them. CDR3 coding DNA: TGTGCCAGTAGGAACCCCCGGGGGAAGGTCTTAACTCTGTTTTTT. Amino acids: CASRNPRGKVLTLFF.

The chain carries TRBV14 and TRBJ1-2, with 8 bases that match TRBD1. Germline lookup yields CDR1 SGHDN and CDR2 FVKESK. J was trimmed by 11 bases and V by 2 bases; bases with no gene match: 7. This CDR3 region has 13 residues. The DNA for the CDR3 is TGTGCCAGCAGCCAAATGCTACAGGGGGGATACACCTTC. Translation: CASSQMLQGGYTF.

The chain links TRBV7-9 to TRBJ1-2; D possibly corresponds to TRBD1 (5 bases). This CDR3 has 14 amino acids. Trimming cost V 6 bases and J 2 bases, with 13 bases left between them. Germline-derived CDR1 and CDR2 are SEHNR and FQNEAQ (reference sequence). The CDR3 nucleotides are TGTGCCAGCAGTCGACAGCAACAGAACTATGGCTACACCTTC. It specifies CASSRQQQNYGYTF.

V usage is TRBV18 and J usage is TRBJ2-5, with 10 bases aligning to TRBD2. The germline V gene has CDR1 KGHSH and CDR2 LQKENI. The junction had 7 bases not matched to a gene; V was cut back by 0 bases and J by 0 bases. CDR3 length: 18 amino acids. As DNA, the CDR3 is TGTGCCAGCTCACCACCTCGGCTAGCGGGGGAGTACCAAGAGACCCAGTACTTC. This translates into CASSPPRLAGEYQETQYF.